The sequence of this T cell receptor beta chain was determined in a study of beta chain features in type 1 diabetes (dated by TCRdb to 2017 to 2018). For the study in its entirety: Mean age, gender distribution, total cell number and subset yield were not different between patients and healthy donors. A total of 85 million to 140 million sorted cells were examined across all samples, and a strong correlation was observed between cell number per subset and RNA yield. Naive and central memory subsets were obtained from all 30 or so donors, but regulatory and stem cell-like memory subsets were isolated from only 8 patients and roughly 8 healthy donors. The study compared TCRB repertoires of sorted circulating CD4+ T cell subsets between recently diagnosed type 1 diabetes patients and matched healthy donors. Results the study describes overall, beyond this receptor: Shorter templates might have been favored by PCR, but patient and control samples were amplified and corrected together, so both groups would have been affected equally by any skew. Naive, central memory and regulatory TCRB repertoires appeared to be more similar among patients than among healthy donors. At VDJ recombination sites, type 1 diabetes patients had fewer insertions and more deleted nucleotides, which implies abnormalities in thymic rearrangement. Because cDNA rather than genomic DNA was sequenced, highly expressing activated cells could have been over-represented, although no difference in activation and CD3 levels was found between groups. Because small numbers of individuals were included in the HLA sub-analyses, any influence of HLA type on TCRB rearrangement was left unresolved. Type 1 diabetes patients showed a moderate but significant shortening of TCRB CDR3 length in all four CD4+ subsets.

The entire amount of isolated RNA was reverse transcribed using the High Capacity cDNA Reverse Transcription Kit, so the sequenced TCRB transcripts were expressed ones. Naive, central memory and regulatory T cell samples underwent deep immunoSEQ sequencing, averaging around 3.7 million total reads per sample. Sorted cells were lysed in RLT buffer, and RNA was extracted using DNase-treated RNeasy Micro or Mini kits according to cell number. To prevent cross-contamination, every cell subset was processed on its own, while patient and healthy donor samples were processed together. The immunoSEQ multiplex PCR was used to amplify TCRB sequences from cDNA, yielding 87-bp fragments that span the CDR3 region. The amplicons were sequenced using the Illumina HiSeq platform. Under the source paper's analysis protocol: Synthetic template baselines were used to correct PCR bias computationally, reads within Hamming distance 2 were collapsed together, and singletons that could not be merged were discarded. Reads were aligned against IMGT to assign V, D and J genes, CDR3 length and insertions or deletions at six rearrangement sites. Within each subset, clonotype counts were normalized to the number of sorted cells before true diversity and Gini coefficients were calculated with the tcR R package. The overlap coefficient, calculated on TCRB nucleotide sequences, was used to measure repertoire sharing. Out-of-frame TCRB sequences from naive cells were analyzed to stand in for the pre-selection repertoire. TCRdb mirrors the immuneACCESS table, restricted to in-frame sequences. Some clones are absent from its copies; in checked studies, under half trace to an unresolved V gene, and the reason for the others is unknown. V and J calls and clone size are copied from that table; D and trimming were computed from the DNA. The sample records about 700,000 clones, roughly 12% of which are singletons. The ten largest account for less than 0.025% of the sample.

Each donor gave one peripheral blood draw, averaging roughly 0.11 L, which was collected into heparinised tubes. A BD FACSAria II and a panel including CD45RO, CCR7, CD25, CD127, CD95 and CD27 were used to sort naive, central memory, regulatory and stem cell-like memory CD4+ T cells. Purity was above 95% for every sorted population. PBMCs were isolated right away by Lymphoprep density gradient centrifugation and were stained directly, without culture. So that batch effects would be minimized, each experiment stained and sorted samples in pairs, pairing one healthy donor with one patient. From cysteine to phenylalanine, the CDR3 is 12 amino acids long. Only the CDR3 region is kept as DNA, spanning 36 bases read in frame from base 1. According to the germline V gene (reference sequence), CDR1 reads GTSNPN and CDR2 reads SVGIG. Cut back by 8 bases and 5 bases, the V and J ends lie 15 bases apart. The table lists this clone with a few counts. Its recognized antigen is unknown. No per-base quality is available; no much larger clone lies one base away.

The receptor's source is a man in his late teens or twenties with type 1 diabetes. Sequencing input: naive CD4+ T cells from blood. Taken with the paper, the label for cell subset or site translates to: true naive CD4+ T cells. The V gene is TRBV30 and the J gene is TRBJ1-2; the D gene remains uncertain. The nucleotide sequence reads as follows: TGTGCCGCAACCAGCCTTGGGTATGGCTACACCTTC. It specifies CAATSLGYGYTF.